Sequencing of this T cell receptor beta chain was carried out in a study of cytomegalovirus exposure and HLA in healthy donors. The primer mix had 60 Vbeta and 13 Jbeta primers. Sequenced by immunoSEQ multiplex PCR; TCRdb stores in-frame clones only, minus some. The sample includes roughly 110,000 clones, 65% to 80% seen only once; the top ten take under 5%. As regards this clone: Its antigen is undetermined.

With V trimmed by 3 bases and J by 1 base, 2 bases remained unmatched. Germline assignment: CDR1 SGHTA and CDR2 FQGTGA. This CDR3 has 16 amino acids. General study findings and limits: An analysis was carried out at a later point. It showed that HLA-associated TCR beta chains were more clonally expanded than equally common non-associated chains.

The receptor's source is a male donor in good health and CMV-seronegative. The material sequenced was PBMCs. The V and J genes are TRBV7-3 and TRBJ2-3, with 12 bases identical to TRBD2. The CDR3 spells CASSLLAGGGTDTQYF. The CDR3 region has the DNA TGTGCCAGCAGCTTGCTAGCGGGAGGGGGCACAGATACGCAGTATTTT.